Shown below are 2 T cell receptor beta chains from a single sample sequenced in a study of T cells in Graves' hyperthyroidism and ophthalmopathy. RNA transcripts were the template for amplifying TCR beta CDR3 regions. When the TCR CDR3 underwent first-round RT-PCR, the HTBI primer set was used. One entry per CDR3 protein results from TCRdb running MiXCR on the multiplex PCR reads. The repertoire holds 340,000 or so distinct CDR3 sequences, around a sixth seen once, with 45% to 55% in the top ten. The specimen was blood. Every receptor here comes from a woman in her 50s with Graves' hyperthyroidism.

In its sample, this clonotype was seen a few times. The chain combines TRBV5-1 with TRBJ1-1; TRBD1 agrees at 9 bases. Germline V gives CDR1 SGHRS, CDR2 YFSETQ. This CDR3 contains 13 residues. The CDR3 DNA is TGCGCGTTGGGGGGACAGGGGAACACTGAAGCTTTCTTT. Encoded protein: CALGGQGNTEAFF.

This clonotype was seen many times. The chain combines TRBV3-1 with TRBJ1-2, with 7 bases lining up with TRBD1. V was clipped by 6 bases and J by 5 bases; unmatched bases: 12. CDR1 is LGHDT and CDR2 is YNNKEL in the germline V gene (reference sequence). The CDR3 has 15 amino acids. CDR3 DNA: TGTGCCAGCAGTTGGGGTGGACAGGAGCAATATGGCTACACCTTC. It encodes CASSWGGQEQYGYTF.